Listed here are 18 T cell receptor beta chains from one sample, sequenced in a study of cytomegalovirus exposure and HLA in healthy donors (dated by TCRdb to the late 2010s). Libraries were made using the immunoSEQ multiplex PCR assay. TCRdb retrieved this table from immuneACCESS and kept in-frame rearrangements only. Not all clones are present; in checked studies, unresolved V genes account for under half, and no reason is known for the remainder. This sample gives a few hundred thousand clones in total; roughly 87% of them show up just once. Around 11% of the sample rests with the top ten. Material: PBMCs. All receptors derive from a man in his late teens or twenties in good health and CMV-seropositive.

V gene TRBV5-1 combines with J gene TRBJ2-2, with 8 bases aligning to TRBD2. The germline CDR1 and CDR2 sequences are SGHRS and YFSETQ. With V trimmed by 4 bases and J by 4 bases, 6 bases remained unmatched. This CDR3 is 15 amino acids long. CDR3 loop: CASSPKGTSTGELFF. The CDR3 DNA reads TGCGCCAGCAGCCCGAAAGGGACTAGCACCGGGGAGCTGTTTTTT.

This chain joins TRBV5-4 and TRBJ1-4; D gene unclear. V dropped 2 bases and J dropped 5 bases, with 13 bases sitting between them. This CDR3 region has 15 residues. Germline V gene lookup returns CDR1 SGHNT and CDR2 YYREEE (reference sequence). The CDR3 loop reads CASSFGGLENEKLFF. DNA for the CDR3: TGTGCCAGCAGCTTTGGAGGCCTAGAAAATGAAAAACTGTTTTTT.

With regard to this clone: The same CDR3 also results from other DNA sequences found in this sample. The V gene is TRBV7-2, the J gene TRBJ1-5; D not resolved. CDR1 and CDR2 (germline): SGHTA, FQGNSA. CDR3 size: 12 residues. Trimming took off 1 base at V and 4 bases at J, with 2 bases between the two ends. CDR3 DNA: TGTGCCAGCAGCTTAGGTAATCAGCCCCAGCATTTT. This gives the protein CASSLGNQPQHF.

V usage is TRBV5-4 and J usage is TRBJ2-1, with TRBD2 identical over 8 bases. In germline, CDR1 is SGHNT, CDR2 YYREEE (reference sequence). The CDR3 runs to 17 residues. V was clipped by 0 bases and J by 0 bases; unmatched bases: 5. The CDR3 DNA reads TGTGCCAGCAGCTTGGGAGCGGGGGCCGGCTCCTACAATGAGCAGTTCTTC. It codes for CASSLGAGAGSYNEQFF. The complete variable domain, with remaining parts taken from reference TRBV5-4 and TRBJ2-1, reads ETGVTQSPTHLIKTRGQQVTLRCSSQSGHNTVSWYQQALGQGPQFIFQYYREEENGRGNFPPRFSGLQFPNYSSELNVNALELDDSALYLCASSLGAGAGSYNEQFFGPGTRLTVL.

The J gene is TRBJ2-1, the V gene TRBV6-5, with no clear D. Germline values: CDR1 MNHEY, CDR2 SVGAGI. Trimming stripped 6 bases from V and 4 bases from J, with 10 bases between. The CDR3 is made up of 13 amino acids. The CDR3 region is CASRKQTYNEQFF. Written as DNA, the CDR3 is TGTGCCAGCAGGAAACAGACTTACAATGAGCAGTTCTTC.

CDR3 sequence (DNA): TGTGCCAGCAGCTTAGGTCTTTTACTAGCGGGATACTCCTACAATGAGCAGTTCTTC. This translates into CASSLGLLLAGYSYNEQFF. The chain has TRBV7-8 and TRBJ2-1, with 10 bases identical to TRBD2. The CDR3 has 19 amino acids. Germline V gene data show CDR1 as SGHVS and CDR2 as FQNEAQ. Trimming at V came to 1 base and at J to 0 bases, leaving 9 bases not matched to a gene.

J is TRBJ1-2 and V is TRBV7-2; TRBD1 matches at 8 bases. CDR3 length: 16 residues. V dropped 1 base and J dropped 2; count of bases not matched to a gene: 6. The V gene's germline CDR1 is SGHTA and CDR2 FQGNSA. CDR3 loop: CASSLGWAGGNYGYTF. In DNA form, the CDR3 reads TGTGCCAGCAGCTTAGGTTGGGCAGGGGGCAACTATGGCTACACCTTC.

V is TRBV18 and J is TRBJ1-5; TRBD1 matches 9 bases. The germline CDR1 and CDR2 sequences are KGHSH and LQKENI. The trim removed 6 bases at V and 7 bases at J, leaving 10 bases unmatched. The CDR3 contains 15 residues. The chain's CDR3 is CASSSGQGFLQPQHF. In DNA, the CDR3 is TGTGCCAGCTCTTCCGGACAGGGGTTTCTCCAGCCCCAGCATTTT.

This rearrangement joins TRBV11-2 to TRBJ2-1; 7 bases match TRBD1. Germline CDR1 reads SGHAT; CDR2 reads FQNNGV. This CDR3 has 14 residues. The V gene end was trimmed by 3 bases and the J gene end by 10 bases; junction bases not matched to a gene: 9. CDR3 in amino acids: CASSFSWTGTEQFF. DNA for the CDR3: TGTGCCAGCAGCTTTTCCTGGACAGGAACGGAGCAGTTCTTC.

Worth noting for this clone: In the same sample, other DNA sequences code for this CDR3. CDR3 DNA: TGTGCCAGCAGTGAAGACTCCCGGTACAATGAGCAGTTCTTC. Translated: CASSEDSRYNEQFF. The gene calls are TRBV2 and TRBJ2-1; no clear D. The CDR3 length is 14 residues. Germline V CDR1 and CDR2: SNHLY, FYNNEI. The ends were cut back, 1 base at V and 4 bases at J, with 8 bases in the middle.

This chain uses TRBV6-5 with TRBJ2-7, with D hard to call. The germline gives CDR1 MNHEY, CDR2 SVGAGI. Deletions cut 6 bases from V and 3 bases from J, with 12 bases between. This CDR3 has 13 amino acids. The CDR3 DNA sequence: TGTGCCAGCAGAAGGACGGTCGACTACGAGCAGTACTTC. It yields the protein CASRRTVDYEQYF.

This rearrangement joins TRBV5-5 to TRBJ2-5; D unresolved. This CDR3 comprises 14 residues. Germline assignment: CDR1 SGHKS and CDR2 YYEKEE (reference sequence). V was cut by 0 bases and J by 9 bases, with 15 bases left in between. The DNA for the CDR3 is TGTGCCAGCAGCTTGGTTCCCCCCTCCCGGGCCCAGTACTTC. Amino acids: CASSLVPPSRAQYF.

The rearrangement joins TRBV7-2 to TRBJ2-4; D remains unclear. V was shortened by 3 bases and J by 0 bases, with 6 bases between the two germline ends. The germline CDR1 and CDR2 sequences are SGHTA and FQGNSA. CDR3 size: 14 residues. The CDR3 protein is CASSFAIAKNIQYF. Written as DNA, the CDR3 is TGTGCCAGCAGCTTCGCGATAGCCAAAAACATTCAGTACTTC.

The chain employs TRBV4-1 and TRBJ1-2, with 8 bases fitting TRBD1. Per germline, CDR1 MGHRA and CDR2 YSYEKL. Losses at the gene ends were 4 bases for V and 3 bases for J; bases not matched to a gene: 7. The CDR3 extends over 15 amino acids. In DNA form, the CDR3 reads TGCGCCAGCAGCCTTGGACAGGGAATTTACTATGGCTACACCTTC. It specifies CASSLGQGIYYGYTF.

V usage is TRBV7-8 and J usage is TRBJ1-4; 8 nucleotides agree with TRBD1. CDR3 size: 17 residues. Germline V gene sequence: CDR1 SGHVS, CDR2 FQNEAQ. V dropped 4 bases and J dropped 0; count of bases not matched to a gene: 7. This CDR3 is CASSSGQEGSTNEKLFF. The CDR3 DNA reads as TGTGCCAGCAGCTCGGGACAGGAGGGATCAACTAATGAAAAACTGTTTTTT.

The J gene is TRBJ2-7, the V gene TRBV4-2, with 7 positions matching TRBD2. Trimming took 0 bases from V and 4 from J; bases not matched to a gene: 3. The CDR3 runs 14 residues. The V gene's germline CDR1 is LGHNA and CDR2 YNFKEQ. The DNA for the CDR3 is TGTGCCAGCAGCCAAGAATGGCGGGAGTACGAGCAGTACTTC. This codes for CASSQEWREYEQYF.

The V call is TRBV5-1, the J call TRBJ2-3, with no clear D. The CDR3 loop spans 13 amino acids. The germline V gene encodes CDR1 SGHRS and CDR2 YFSETQ. V was pared by 0 bases and J by 6 bases, with 8 bases between. CDR3 in amino acids: CASSLAEVDTQYF. The CDR3 nucleotides are TGCGCCAGCAGCTTGGCCGAGGTGGATACGCAGTATTTT.

The chain joins TRBV5-4 to TRBJ1-2, with D possibly being TRBD1 (6 bases). Germline V gene data show CDR1 as SGHNT and CDR2 as YYREEE (reference sequence). V dropped 7 bases and J dropped 3 bases, with 16 bases sitting between them. This CDR3 is 14 amino acids long. In DNA, the CDR3 is TGTGCCAGCGGACAGCTAGCCTCTGACTATGGCTACACCTTC. As protein: CASGQLASDYGYTF.